A single sample gave rise to the 24 T cell receptor beta chains below, sequenced in a study of blood T cell repertoires in COVID-19 (dated by TCRdb to the early 2020s). To prepare the library, the immunoSEQ multiplex PCR assay was applied. Sourced from immuneACCESS, this table was stored by TCRdb with only in-frame sequences that have V and J called. A share of the clones is absent; for the studies checked, an unresolved V gene accounts for under half, and the remainder has no known explanation. For this sample the table gives 100,000 to 150,000 clones, of which about 80% were detected only once. Approximately 16% of the sample goes to the ten largest clones. Sequenced input: peripheral blood. The receptors shown here come from a woman in her forties or fifties with acute or convalescent COVID-19.

The gene calls are TRBV18 and TRBJ2-7; 9 nucleotides agree with TRBD1. The CDR3 is 17 residues long. The V gene's germline CDR1 is KGHSH and CDR2 LQKENI. Losses at the gene ends were 4 bases for V and 6 bases for J; bases not matched to a gene: 16. The CDR3 sequence is CASSRLGGGTGSREQYF. The DNA for the CDR3 is TGTGCCAGCTCACGATTGGGGGGCGGGACAGGGTCTCGCGAGCAGTACTTC.

The J gene is TRBJ2-1, the V gene TRBV2, with TRBD2 matching over 8 bases. This CDR3 comprises 13 residues. CDR1 and CDR2 (germline): SNHLY, FYNNEI. The trim removed 6 bases at V and 5 bases at J, leaving 3 bases unmatched. CDR3 DNA: TGTGCCAGCAGGGGACTAGGGGACAATGAGCAGTTCTTC. Translating gives CASRGLGDNEQFF.

As concerns this clone: The same CDR3 arises from other DNA sequences in this sample as well. V and J are TRBV12-3 or TRBV12-4 and TRBJ2-3; D ambiguous. The CDR3 extends over 11 amino acids. With 7 bases removed from V and 2 bases from J, the gap between germline ends came to 4 bases. In nucleotides, the CDR3 is TGTGCCAGCACCAACACAGATACGCAGTATTTT. It codes for CASTNTDTQYF.

The chain links TRBV5-1 to TRBJ1-5, with 12 bases aligning to TRBD1. Per germline, CDR1 SGHRS and CDR2 YFSETQ. After removal of 2 bases from V and 5 bases from J, the junction contained 11 bases not matched to a gene. The CDR3 spans 18 residues. CDR3 protein: CASSLQPGQGANDQPQHF. The DNA for the CDR3 is TGCGCCAGCAGCTTACAACCGGGACAGGGGGCGAATGATCAGCCCCAGCATTTT.

The rearrangement uses TRBV9 and TRBJ1-1; 7 nucleotides align to TRBD1. The ends lost 5 bases at V and 4 bases at J; junction bases unmatched: 8. Germline V gene sequence: CDR1 SGDLS, CDR2 YYNGEE. There are 14 residues in the CDR3. For the CDR3, the DNA is TGTGCCAGCAGTCCTAAGAACAGGGGCACTGAAGCTTTCTTT. Its translation: CASSPKNRGTEAFF. The full variable domain, in which reference TRBV9 and TRBJ1-1 provide the parts outside the CDR3, is DSGVTQTPKHLITATGQRVTLRCSPRSGDLSVYWYQQSLDQGLQFLIQYYNGEERAKGNILERFSAQQFPDLHSELNLSSLELGDSALYFCASSPKNRGTEAFFGQGTRLTVV.

V usage is TRBV6-2 or TRBV6-3 and J usage is TRBJ1-5; D uncertain. The CDR3 loop spans 16 amino acids. Between the trimmed V and J ends, which lost 4 bases and 4 bases, there was a span of 17 bases. Germline assignment: CDR1 MNHEY and CDR2 SVGEGT. The CDR3 loop is CASSSTQANFNQPQHF. The DNA for the CDR3 is TGTGCCAGCAGTTCGACGCAGGCGAATTTTAATCAGCCCCAGCATTTT.

The rearrangement links TRBV5-8 to TRBJ2-1; 11 nucleotides match TRBD2. The CDR3 contains 17 residues. Trimming took 3 bases from V and 6 from J; bases not matched to a gene: 11. The germline CDR1 and CDR2 sequences are SGHTS and YDEGEE. CDR3 coding DNA: TGTGCCAGCAGCTCGGCGGCTAGCGGGGGGCATGTCAATGAGCAGTTCTTC. The encoded protein is CASSSAASGGHVNEQFF. Together with reference TRBV5-8 and TRBJ2-1, the CDR3 gives the full variable domain: EAGVTQSPTHLIKTRGQQATLRCSPISGHTSVYWYQQALGLGLQFLLWYDEGEERNRGNFPPRFSGRQFPNYSSELNVNALELEDSALYLCASSSAASGGHVNEQFFGPGTRLTVL.

This clone appeared once. The chain uses TRBV6-1 and TRBJ1-5; D ambiguous. This CDR3 comprises 13 residues. CDR1 is MNHNS, CDR2 SASEGT, per germline. Trimming shortened V by 2 bases and J by 5 bases, and 7 bases separated the two germline ends. CDR3: CASSEHRDQPQHF. In DNA, the CDR3 is TGTGCCAGCAGTGAACACAGAGATCAGCCCCAGCATTTT.

The gene calls are TRBV6-6 and TRBJ1-1, with 9 bases identical to TRBD1. CDR1 and CDR2 from the germline V gene are MNHNY and SVGAGI (reference sequence). The CDR3 has 13 amino acids. V was pared by 7 bases and J by 2 bases, with 2 bases of the junction left unmatched. The CDR3 nucleotides are TGTGCCAGCACGACAGGGGGTAACACTGAAGCTTTCTTT. Translated, it gives CASTTGGNTEAFF.

The chain combines TRBV30 with TRBJ1-1, with D possibly matching TRBD1 (5 bases). This CDR3 contains 15 residues. Per the germline V gene, CDR1 is GTSNPN and CDR2 is SVGIG (reference sequence). V lost 5 bases and J 0 bases, leaving 16 bases between the germline ends. CDR3 coding DNA: TGTGCCTGGTCAGTAACCGGGACTCTGAACACTGAAGCTTTCTTT. Translation: CAWSVTGTLNTEAFF.

The chain recombines TRBV19 with TRBJ1-2, with D possibly TRBD1 on 6 matching bases. The germline gives CDR1 LNHDA, CDR2 SQIVND (reference sequence). Between the trimmed V and J ends, which lost 7 bases and 2 bases, there was a span of 29 bases. The CDR3 extends over 19 amino acids. CDR3 sequence (DNA): TGTGCCAGTAAAACAGGGCCGGTCGTCTCAATCGGGGGGAACTATGGCTACACCTTC. Protein product: CASKTGPVVSIGGNYGYTF.

This clone was observed a few times. V is TRBV14 and J is TRBJ1-1; perhaps TRBD1 as D (6 bases). V gave up 4 bases and J gave up 2 bases, with 14 bases separating them. Germline V gene lookup returns CDR1 SGHDN and CDR2 FVKESK. CDR3 size: 15 residues. The CDR3 sequence is CASSPQRGGNTEAFF. The CDR3, as DNA: TGTGCCAGCAGCCCCCAACGAGGGGGTAACACTGAAGCTTTCTTT. Filled out from reference TRBV14 and TRBJ1-1, the complete variable domain reads EAGVTQFPSHSVIEKGQTVTLRCDPISGHDNLYWYRRVMGKEIKFLLHFVKESKQDESGMPNNRFLAERTGGTYSTLKVQPAELEDSGVYFCASSPQRGGNTEAFFGQGTRLTVV.

The chain links TRBV5-5 to TRBJ1-1; perhaps TRBD1 as D (5 bases). This CDR3 contains 14 residues. Trimming removed 4 bases from V and 4 bases from J, with 14 bases in between. Per the germline V gene, CDR1 is SGHKS and CDR2 is YYEKEE (reference sequence). For the CDR3, the DNA is TGTGCCAGCAGCCACGACGTAAGGGGCACTGAAGCTTTCTTT. It encodes CASSHDVRGTEAFF.

The chain couples TRBV5-1 to TRBJ2-5; D is undetermined. The germline gives CDR1 SGHRS, CDR2 YFSETQ. Trimming left V 0 bases short and J 4 bases short, with 7 bases between. This CDR3 region has 13 residues. The CDR3 loop is CASSLVVGETQYF. The CDR3 DNA follows: TGCGCCAGCAGCTTGGTGGTCGGAGAGACCCAGTACTTC. Based on the CDR3 plus reference TRBV5-1 and TRBJ2-5, the full variable domain is KAGVTQTPRYLIKTRGQQVTLSCSPISGHRSVSWYQQTPGQGLQFLFEYFSETQRNKGNFPGRFSGRQFSNSRSEMNVSTLELGDSALYLCASSLVVGETQYFGPGTRLLVL.

The V and J genes are TRBV30 and TRBJ1-2; D uncertain. Germline CDR1 reads GTSNPN; CDR2 reads SVGIG (reference sequence). The CDR3 is 12 residues long. The ends were cut back, 8 bases at V and 0 bases at J, with 10 bases in the middle. The CDR3 sequence is CALTAANYGYTF. The CDR3 DNA sequence: TGTGCCCTTACAGCAGCTAACTATGGCTACACCTTC.

The V gene is TRBV27, the J gene TRBJ1-1; no clear D. CDR3 size: 14 residues. V was cut by 3 bases and J by 4 bases, with 12 bases left in between. Germline CDR1 reads MNHEY; CDR2 reads SMNVEV (reference sequence). CDR3 in amino acids: CASSFSRSGTEAFF. CDR3 DNA sequence: TGTGCCAGCAGTTTCTCCCGTTCAGGCACTGAAGCTTTCTTT.

The chain recombines TRBV3-1 (or the pseudogene TRBV3-2) with TRBJ1-2; D gene unclear. CDR1 LGHDT and CDR2 YNNKEL come from the germline V gene (reference sequence). V gave up 1 base and J gave up 8 bases, with 8 bases separating them. This CDR3 has 12 amino acids. The CDR3 loop is CASSQAGNGYTF. The CDR3 nucleotides read TGTGCCAGCAGCCAAGCGGGGAACGGCTACACCTTC.

The rearrangement links TRBV4-1 to TRBJ1-1; TRBD1 might be the D (6 bases). The CDR3 is 15 amino acids. The germline gives CDR1 MGHRA, CDR2 YSYEKL. Trimming took 3 bases from V and 2 from J, leaving 13 bases between them. This CDR3 is CASSQGASRNTEAFF. In DNA form, the CDR3 reads TGCGCCAGCAGCCAGGGGGCCAGTAGAAACACTGAAGCTTTCTTT.

This chain links TRBV5-5 with TRBJ2-3; 10 bases agree with TRBD2. Looked up from germline, CDR1 is SGHKS and CDR2 is YYEKEE (reference sequence). The ends lost 3 bases at V and 2 bases at J; junction bases unmatched: 18. The CDR3 sequence is 20 residues long. The CDR3 bases are TGTGCCAGCAGCTCCCCCGGGAGGGCTAGCGGGGGCTTCCTCACAGATACGCAGTATTTT. Protein sequence: CASSSPGRASGGFLTDTQYF.

V usage is TRBV5-3 and J usage is TRBJ1-1; D remains unclear. TRBV5-3 is noted as an ORF with a role that remains uncertain. The CDR3 loop spans 15 amino acids. V was clipped by 1 base and J by 4 bases, with 14 bases between them. The CDR3 region is CARSLLMVCSTEAFF. CDR3 nucleotides: TGTGCCAGAAGCTTGTTAATGGTCTGTAGCACTGAAGCTTTCTTT.

This clone was seen a few times. The chain joins TRBV19 to TRBJ1-4; 10 bases match TRBD1. Germline assignment: CDR1 LNHDA and CDR2 SQIVND (reference sequence). The V and J ends lost 5 bases and 4 bases, in that order; junction bases with no gene match: 7. CDR3 length: 16 residues. CDR3 loop: CASSLRQGAGNEKLFF. In nucleotides, the CDR3 is TGTGCCAGTAGTCTTCGACAGGGGGCCGGTAATGAAAAACTGTTTTTT.

V and J are TRBV18 and TRBJ2-1; D is unclear. V lost 2 bases, J lost 0 bases, and 11 bases lay in between. The CDR3 has 16 amino acids. Germline assignment: CDR1 KGHSH and CDR2 LQKENI. This CDR3 is CASSPDSASSYNEQFF. The CDR3, as DNA: TGTGCCAGCTCACCAGACTCCGCGAGCTCCTACAATGAGCAGTTCTTC.

The genes are TRBV6-5 and TRBJ2-1, with 8 bases lining up with TRBD1. This CDR3 has 14 residues. V dropped 7 bases and J dropped 10; count of bases not matched to a gene: 12. Looked up from germline, CDR1 is MNHEY and CDR2 is SVGAGI. In nucleotides, the CDR3 is TGTGCCAGCATCTTGGACAGGGCATCAGGCGAGCAGTTCTTC. Amino acid sequence: CASILDRASGEQFF.

The CDR3 sequence is CASSQDWEDGYTF. CDR3 in DNA: TGTGCCAGCAGTCAGGACTGGGAGGATGGCTACACCTTC. The chain links TRBV28 to TRBJ1-2; no clear D gene. V was trimmed by 5 bases and J by 6 bases, leaving 13 bases between them. Germline V gene sequence: CDR1 MDHEN, CDR2 SYDVKM. The CDR3 has 13 amino acids.